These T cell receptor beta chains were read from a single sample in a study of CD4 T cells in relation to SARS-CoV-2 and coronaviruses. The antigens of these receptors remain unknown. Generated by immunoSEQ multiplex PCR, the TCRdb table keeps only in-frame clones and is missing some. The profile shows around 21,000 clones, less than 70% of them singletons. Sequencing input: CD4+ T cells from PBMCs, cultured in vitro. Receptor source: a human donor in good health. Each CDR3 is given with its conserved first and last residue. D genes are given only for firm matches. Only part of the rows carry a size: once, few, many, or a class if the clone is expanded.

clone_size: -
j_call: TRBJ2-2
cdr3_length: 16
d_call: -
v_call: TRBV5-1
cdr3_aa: CASSLVPIANTGELFF
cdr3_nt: TGCGCCAGCAGCTTGGTTCCAATAGCGAACACCGGGGAGCTGTTTTTT

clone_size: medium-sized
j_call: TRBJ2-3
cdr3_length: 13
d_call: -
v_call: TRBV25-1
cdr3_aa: CASSRYDTDTQYF
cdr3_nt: TGTGCCAGCAGCCGCTATGACACAGATACGCAGTATTTT

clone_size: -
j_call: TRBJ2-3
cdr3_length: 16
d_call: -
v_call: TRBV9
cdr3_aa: CASSVGASSSTDTQYF
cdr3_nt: TGTGCCAGCAGCGTAGGAGCATCCTCTAGCACAGATACGCAGTATTTT

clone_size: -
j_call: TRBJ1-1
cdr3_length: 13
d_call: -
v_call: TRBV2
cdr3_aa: CASTQGGIREAFF
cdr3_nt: TGTGCCAGCACCCAGGGAGGGATCCGAGAAGCTTTCTTT

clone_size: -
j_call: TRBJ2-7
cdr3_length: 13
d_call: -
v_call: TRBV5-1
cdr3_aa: CASSLDRAYEQYF
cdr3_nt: TGCGCCAGCAGCTTGGACCGGGCTTACGAGCAGTACTTC

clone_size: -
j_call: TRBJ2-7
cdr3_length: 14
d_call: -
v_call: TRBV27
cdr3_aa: CASKGQPSSYEQYF
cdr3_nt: TGTGCCAGCAAGGGACAACCTAGCTCCTACGAGCAGTACTTC

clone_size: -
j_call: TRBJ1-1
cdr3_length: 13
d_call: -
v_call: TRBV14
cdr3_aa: CASSQQGWSEAFF
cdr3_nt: TGTGCCAGCAGCCAACAGGGATGGTCTGAAGCTTTCTTT

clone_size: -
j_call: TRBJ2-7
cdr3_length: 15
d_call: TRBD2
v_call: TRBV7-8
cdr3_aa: CASSHRRETSYEQYF
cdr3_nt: TGTGCCAGCAGCCATAGGCGGGAGACCTCCTACGAGCAGTACTTC

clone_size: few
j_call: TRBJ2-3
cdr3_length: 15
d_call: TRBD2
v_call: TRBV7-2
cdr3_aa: CASSLQLAGADTQYF
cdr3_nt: TGTGCCAGCAGCTTACAGCTAGCGGGGGCAGATACGCAGTATTTT

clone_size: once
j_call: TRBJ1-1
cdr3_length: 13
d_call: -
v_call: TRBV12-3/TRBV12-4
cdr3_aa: CASSGHTNTEAFF
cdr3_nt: TGTGCCAGCAGCGGGCATACGAACACTGAAGCTTTCTTT

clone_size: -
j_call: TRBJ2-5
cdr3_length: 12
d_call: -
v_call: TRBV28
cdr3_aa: CASSLVAETQYF
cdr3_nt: TGTGCCAGCAGTTTAGTAGCGGAGACCCAGTACTTC

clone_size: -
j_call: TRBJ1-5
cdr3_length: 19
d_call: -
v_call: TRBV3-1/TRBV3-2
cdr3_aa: CASSQEPPGSGFLNQPQHF
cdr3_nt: TGTGCCAGCAGCCAAGAGCCCCCCGGGTCAGGTTTTCTAAATCAGCCCCAGCATTTT

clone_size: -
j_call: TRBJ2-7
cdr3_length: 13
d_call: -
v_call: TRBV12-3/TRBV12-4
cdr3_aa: CASSPPGGSEQYF
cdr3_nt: TGTGCCAGCAGTCCCCCGGGCGGAAGCGAGCAGTACTTC

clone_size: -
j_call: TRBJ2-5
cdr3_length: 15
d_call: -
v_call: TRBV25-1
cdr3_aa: CASSESARREETQYF
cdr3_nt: TGTGCCAGCAGTGAATCGGCCCGACGGGAAGAGACCCAGTACTTC

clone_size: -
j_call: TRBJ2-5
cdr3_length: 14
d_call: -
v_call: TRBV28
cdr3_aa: CASTPPRLEETQYF
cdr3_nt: TGTGCCAGCACCCCGCCACGGCTAGAAGAGACCCAGTACTTC

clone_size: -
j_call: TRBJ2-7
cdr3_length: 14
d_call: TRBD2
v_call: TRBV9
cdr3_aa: CASGPAGGQDEQYF
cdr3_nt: TGTGCCAGCGGACCAGCGGGGGGGCAGGACGAGCAGTACTTC

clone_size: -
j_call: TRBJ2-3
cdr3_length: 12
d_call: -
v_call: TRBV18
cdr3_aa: CASSPGGDTQYF
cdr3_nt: TGTGCCAGCTCACCTGGTGGAGATACGCAGTATTTT

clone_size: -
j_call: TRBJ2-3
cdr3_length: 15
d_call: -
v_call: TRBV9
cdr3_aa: CASSVSFASTDTQYF
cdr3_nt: TGTGCCAGCAGCGTGAGTTTCGCTAGCACAGATACGCAGTATTTT

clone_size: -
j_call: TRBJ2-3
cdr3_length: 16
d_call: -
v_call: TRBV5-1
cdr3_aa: CASSLVGQTNTDTQYF
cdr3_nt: TGCGCCAGCAGCTTGGTGGGCCAGACCAACACAGATACGCAGTATTTT

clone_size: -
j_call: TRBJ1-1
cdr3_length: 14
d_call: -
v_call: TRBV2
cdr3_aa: CASTREGRNTEAFF
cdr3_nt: TGTGCCAGCACCCGGGAGGGTAGAAACACTGAAGCTTTCTTT

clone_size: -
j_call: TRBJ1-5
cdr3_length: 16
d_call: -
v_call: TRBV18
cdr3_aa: CASSPSLQGFSQPQHF
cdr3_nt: TGTGCCAGCTCACCATCCCTACAGGGATTCAGTCAGCCCCAGCATTTT

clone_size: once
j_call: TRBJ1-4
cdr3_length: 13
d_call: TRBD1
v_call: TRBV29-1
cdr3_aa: CSVETGGVEKLFF
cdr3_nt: TGCAGCGTTGAAACAGGGGGTGTTGAAAAACTGTTTTTT

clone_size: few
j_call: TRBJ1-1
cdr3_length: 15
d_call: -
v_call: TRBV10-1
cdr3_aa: CASSERVTTNTEAFF
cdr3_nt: TGCGCCAGCAGTGAGAGAGTCACTACGAACACTGAAGCTTTCTTT

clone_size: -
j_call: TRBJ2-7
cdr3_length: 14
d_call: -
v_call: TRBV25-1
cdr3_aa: CASSLSGATYEQYF
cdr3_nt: TGTGCCAGCAGTCTATCGGGGGCCACCTACGAGCAGTACTTC

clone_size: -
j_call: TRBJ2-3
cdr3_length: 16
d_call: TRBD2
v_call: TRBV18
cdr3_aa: CASSPLAGGHTDTQYF
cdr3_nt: TGTGCCAGCTCACCACTGGCGGGAGGGCACACAGATACGCAGTATTTT

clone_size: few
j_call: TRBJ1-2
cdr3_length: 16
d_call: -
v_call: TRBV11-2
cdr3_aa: CASSLGRDGTLYGYTF
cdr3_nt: TGTGCCAGCAGCTTAGGGAGGGACGGGACTCTCTATGGCTACACCTTC

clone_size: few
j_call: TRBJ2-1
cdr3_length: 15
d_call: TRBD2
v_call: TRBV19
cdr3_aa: CASSIERAGGNEQFF
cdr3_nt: TGTGCCAGTAGTATAGAAAGAGCGGGAGGGAATGAGCAGTTCTTC

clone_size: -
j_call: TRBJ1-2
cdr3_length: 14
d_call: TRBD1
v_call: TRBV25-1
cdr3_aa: CASTGTGAGYGYTF
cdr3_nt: TGTGCCAGCACAGGGACAGGGGCAGGGTATGGCTACACCTTC

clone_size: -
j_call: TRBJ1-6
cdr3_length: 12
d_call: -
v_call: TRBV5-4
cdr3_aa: CASSLNNSPLHF
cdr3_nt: TGTGCCAGCAGCCTAAATAATTCACCCCTCCACTTT

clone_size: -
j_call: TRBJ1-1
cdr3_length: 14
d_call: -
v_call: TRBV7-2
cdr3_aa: CASSGAPGNTEAFF
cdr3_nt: TGTGCCAGCAGCGGGGCCCCAGGGAACACTGAAGCTTTCTTT

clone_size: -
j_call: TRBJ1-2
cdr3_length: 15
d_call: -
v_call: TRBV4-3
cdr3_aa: CASSQDYRDNYGYTF
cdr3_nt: TGCGCCAGCAGCCAAGATTACAGGGATAACTATGGCTACACCTTC

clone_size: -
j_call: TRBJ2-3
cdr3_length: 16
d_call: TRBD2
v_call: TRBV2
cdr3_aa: CASNLGGTSGKDTQYF
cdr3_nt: TGTGCCAGCAACCTGGGGGGGACTAGCGGGAAGGATACGCAGTATTTT

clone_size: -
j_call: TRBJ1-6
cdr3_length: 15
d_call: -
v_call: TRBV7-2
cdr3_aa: CASSLGGTVGSPLHF
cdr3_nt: TGTGCCAGCAGCTTAGGGGGGACTGTCGGTTCACCCCTCCACTTT

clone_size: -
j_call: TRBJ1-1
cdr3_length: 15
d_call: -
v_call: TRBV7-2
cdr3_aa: CASSPPRGGLTEAFF
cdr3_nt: TGTGCCAGCAGCCCCCCAAGGGGGGGGCTCACTGAAGCTTTCTTT

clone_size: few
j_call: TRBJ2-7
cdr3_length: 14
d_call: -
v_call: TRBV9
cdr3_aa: CASSLESGAYEQYF
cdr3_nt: TGTGCCAGCAGCTTAGAATCTGGGGCTTACGAGCAGTACTTC

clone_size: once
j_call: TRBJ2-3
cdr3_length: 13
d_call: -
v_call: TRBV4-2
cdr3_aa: CASSTLQADTQYF
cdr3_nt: TGTGCCAGCAGCACCCTTCAAGCAGATACGCAGTATTTT

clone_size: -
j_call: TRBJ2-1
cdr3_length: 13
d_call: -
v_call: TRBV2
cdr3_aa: CASSEAPLRLKFF
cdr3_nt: TGTGCCAGCAGTGAAGCGCCTCTGAGGCTCAAGTTCTTC

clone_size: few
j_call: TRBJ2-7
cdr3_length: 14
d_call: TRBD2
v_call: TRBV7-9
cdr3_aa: CASSFTSGHYEQYF
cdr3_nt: TGTGCCAGCAGCTTTACTAGCGGGCATTACGAGCAGTACTTC

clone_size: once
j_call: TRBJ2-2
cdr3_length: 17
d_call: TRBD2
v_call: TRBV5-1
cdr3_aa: CASSSIPTSGDTGELFF
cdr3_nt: TGCGCCAGCAGCTCAATACCGACTAGCGGGGACACCGGGGAGCTGTTTTTT

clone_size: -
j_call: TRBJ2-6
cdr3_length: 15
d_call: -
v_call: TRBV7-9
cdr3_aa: CASSLGSSGANVLTF
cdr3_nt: TGTGCCAGCAGCTTGGGCAGCTCTGGGGCCAACGTCCTGACTTTC

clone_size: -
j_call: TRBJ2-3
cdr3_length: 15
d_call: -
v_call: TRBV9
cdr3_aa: CASSVVAGGSDTQYF
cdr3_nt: TGTGCCAGCAGCGTAGTTGCCGGGGGCTCAGATACGCAGTATTTT

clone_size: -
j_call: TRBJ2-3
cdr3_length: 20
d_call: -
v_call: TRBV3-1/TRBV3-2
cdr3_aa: CASSQDRGGEWGGSTDTQYF
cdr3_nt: TGTGCCAGCAGCCAAGATCGGGGTGGGGAGTGGGGCGGGAGCACAGATACGCAGTATTTT

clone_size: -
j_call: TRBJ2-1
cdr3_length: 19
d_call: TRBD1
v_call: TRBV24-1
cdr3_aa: CATSAQPGQSDSSYNEQFF
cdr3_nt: TGTGCCACCAGTGCCCAACCGGGACAGAGTGACAGCTCCTACAATGAGCAGTTCTTC